The 12 T cell receptor beta chains presented below share a single source sample, sequenced in a study of blood T cell repertoires in COVID-19. Profiled with immunoSEQ multiplex PCR; TCRdb holds only in-frame clones, not every one. In the table there are under 100,000 clones, about four fifths of which are singletons. Material: peripheral blood. The origin of the receptors is a woman in her 40s with active or convalescent COVID-19.

V usage is TRBV7-2 and J usage is TRBJ2-5; 11 bases fit TRBD1. The ends lost 5 bases at V and 10 bases at J; junction bases unmatched: 6. The germline V gene encodes CDR1 SGHTA and CDR2 FQGNSA. This CDR3 region has 13 residues. For the CDR3, the DNA is TGTGCCAGCAGCCCGGACAGGGGGCAAGACCAGTACTTC. Translating gives CASSPDRGQDQYF.

The chain has TRBV10-3 and TRBJ2-3; D might be TRBD2 (6 bases). This CDR3 comprises 15 residues. Trimming stripped 2 bases from V and 3 bases from J, with 12 bases between. CDR1 and CDR2 from the germline V gene are ENHRY and SYGVKD. The CDR3 DNA sequence: TGTGCCATCAGTGAGCAGGGACTCAAAACAGATACGCAGTATTTT. Translation: CAISEQGLKTDTQYF.

The V and J genes are TRBV28 and TRBJ2-3, with a possible D match to TRBD2 (5 bases). Germline values: CDR1 MDHEN, CDR2 SYDVKM. Trimming left V 3 bases short and J 6 bases short, with 19 bases between. CDR3 length: 16 amino acids. CDR3 protein: CASSFLVALEVDTQYF. The CDR3 DNA follows: TGTGCCAGCAGTTTCCTGGTAGCGCTCGAGGTGGATACGCAGTATTTT.

The rearrangement uses TRBV9 and TRBJ2-3; TRBD2 matches 8 bases. Germline loops: CDR1 SGDLS, CDR2 YYNGEE. V lost 0 bases and J lost 2; bases outside the gene matches: 5. CDR3 size: 16 residues. DNA of the CDR3: TGTGCCAGCAGCGTAGCAGCGGGGGAGTACACAGATACGCAGTATTTT. Translating it yields CASSVAAGEYTDTQYF.

The V call is TRBV18, the J call TRBJ2-7, with 8 bases fitting TRBD1. With 1 base clipped from V and 5 bases from J, the junction kept 4 bases outside the gene matches. The CDR3 sequence is 14 residues long. The germline CDR1 and CDR2 sequences are KGHSH and LQKENI. The CDR3, as DNA: TGTGCCAGCTCACCACGCCGACAGGGGCACGAGCAGTACTTC. It translates to CASSPRRQGHEQYF.

V gene TRBV2 combines with J gene TRBJ2-5; 13 nucleotides agree with TRBD2. CDR1 and CDR2 (germline): SNHLY, FYNNEI. CDR3 length: 17 residues. The V and J ends lost 4 bases and 3 bases, in that order; junction bases with no gene match: 8. CDR3 in amino acids: CASSATSGGALEETQYF. The CDR3, as DNA: TGTGCCAGCAGTGCCACTAGCGGGGGGGCCTTGGAAGAGACCCAGTACTTC.

The gene calls are TRBV6-6 and TRBJ2-7, with 8 bases that match TRBD2. Germline CDR1 and CDR2: MNHNY and SVGAGI (reference sequence). The CDR3 contains 16 residues. The ends lost 2 bases at V and 2 bases at J; junction bases unmatched: 8. The CDR3 loop reads CASSYAWGLEAYEQYF. Written as DNA, the CDR3 is TGTGCCAGCAGTTACGCATGGGGACTAGAGGCCTACGAGCAGTACTTC.

A note on this clone: The same CDR3 arises from other DNA sequences in this sample as well. The chain has TRBV7-9 and TRBJ1-1, with a possible D match to TRBD1 (6 bases). This CDR3 is built from 14 residues. V dropped 5 bases and J dropped 0 bases, with 10 bases sitting between them. Germline V gene lookup returns CDR1 SEHNR and CDR2 FQNEAQ (reference sequence). The CDR3 protein is CASSPQGLNTEAFF. As DNA, the CDR3 is TGTGCCAGCAGCCCACAGGGACTGAACACTGAAGCTTTCTTT.

The V and J genes are TRBV6-1 and TRBJ1-3, with D uncertain. Trimming stripped 1 base from V and 4 bases from J, with 8 bases between. CDR3 length: 14 amino acids. CDR1 MNHNS and CDR2 SASEGT come from the germline V gene. The CDR3 bases are TGTGCCAGCAGTGAAGTCCCAGGCGGAAACACCATATATTTT. Translating it yields CASSEVPGGNTIYF.

This clone has just a few counts. J is TRBJ2-1 and V is TRBV4-3, with TRBD2 identical over 10 bases. The CDR3 runs to 15 residues. Germline assignment: CDR1 LGHNA and CDR2 YSLEER. Trimming removed 4 bases from V and 8 bases from J; junction bases left unmatched: 8. CDR3 residues: CASSLSSGSLYEQFF. In nucleotides, the CDR3 is TGCGCCAGCAGCCTGTCTAGCGGGAGTCTCTATGAGCAGTTCTTC.

The chain carries TRBV6-7 and TRBJ1-6; TRBD1 is a possible D gene (5 bases). TRBV6-7 is placed among ORFs of uncertain function. CDR3 size: 18 residues. V lost 2 bases, J lost 0 bases, and 14 bases lay in between. The chain's CDR3 is CASSYRGMRNSYNSPLHF. The CDR3 bases are TGTGCCAGCAGTTACAGGGGTATGAGGAACTCCTATAATTCACCCCTCCACTTT.

The chain employs TRBV10-1 and TRBJ2-2, with 11 positions matching TRBD2. The length of the CDR3 is 17 residues. J was trimmed by 0 bases and V by 5 bases; bases with no gene match: 5. Per the germline V gene, CDR1 is WNHNN and CDR2 is SYGVQD (reference sequence). This chain's CDR3 is CASSPSGRLTNTGELFF. For the CDR3, the DNA is TGCGCCAGCAGTCCTAGCGGGAGGCTTACGAACACCGGGGAGCTGTTTTTT.